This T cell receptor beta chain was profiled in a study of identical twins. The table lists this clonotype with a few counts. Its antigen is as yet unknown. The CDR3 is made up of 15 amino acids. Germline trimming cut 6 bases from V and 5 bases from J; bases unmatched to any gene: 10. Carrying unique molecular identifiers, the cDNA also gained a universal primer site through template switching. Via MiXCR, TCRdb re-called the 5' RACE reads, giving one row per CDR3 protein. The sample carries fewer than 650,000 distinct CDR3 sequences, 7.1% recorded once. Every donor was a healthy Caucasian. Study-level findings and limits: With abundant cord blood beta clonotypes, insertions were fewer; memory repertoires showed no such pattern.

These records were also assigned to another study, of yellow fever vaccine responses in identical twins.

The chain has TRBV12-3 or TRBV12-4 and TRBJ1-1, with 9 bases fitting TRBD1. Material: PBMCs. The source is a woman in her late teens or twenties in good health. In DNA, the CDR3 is TGTGCCAGCAGCCCTCGACAGGGGGGGTGGACTGAAGCTTTCTTT. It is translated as CASSPRQGGWTEAFF.